This T cell receptor (beta chain) is drawn from a study of blood T cell repertoires in COVID-19. The V gene's germline CDR1 is MNHEY and CDR2 SVGEGT. The germline V and J ends were trimmed by 2 bases and 6 bases, with 14 bases remaining between them. The CDR3 is 15 amino acids. Only in-frame clones appear in the TCRdb table, and some are missing; sequencing was by immunoSEQ multiplex PCR. The sample lists more than 20,000 clones, 90% seen once, with under 2% in the top ten. The rearrangement uses TRBV6-2 or TRBV6-3 and TRBJ2-1, with a tentative D call TRBD2 (5 bases). This clonotype was sampled from an older woman with active COVID-19. Sequencing was done on a sample of peripheral blood. The CDR3 here is CASSYEGSLGNEQFF. Written as DNA, the CDR3 is TGTGCCAGCAGTTACGAAGGGAGCTTGGGCAATGAGCAGTTCTTC.